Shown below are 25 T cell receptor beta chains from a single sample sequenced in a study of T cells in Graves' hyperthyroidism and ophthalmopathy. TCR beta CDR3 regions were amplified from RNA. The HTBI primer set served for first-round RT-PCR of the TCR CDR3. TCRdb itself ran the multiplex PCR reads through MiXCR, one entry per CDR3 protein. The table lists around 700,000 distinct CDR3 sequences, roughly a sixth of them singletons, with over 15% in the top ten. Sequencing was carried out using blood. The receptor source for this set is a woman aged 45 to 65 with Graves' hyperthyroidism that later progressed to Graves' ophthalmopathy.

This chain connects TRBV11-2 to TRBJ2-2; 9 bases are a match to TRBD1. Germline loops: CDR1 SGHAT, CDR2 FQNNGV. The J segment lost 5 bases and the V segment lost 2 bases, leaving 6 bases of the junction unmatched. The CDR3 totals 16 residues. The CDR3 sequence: CASSLYRGRGTGELFF. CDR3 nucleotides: TGTGCCAGCAGCTTATACAGGGGGCGCGGAACCGGGGAGCTGTTTTTT.

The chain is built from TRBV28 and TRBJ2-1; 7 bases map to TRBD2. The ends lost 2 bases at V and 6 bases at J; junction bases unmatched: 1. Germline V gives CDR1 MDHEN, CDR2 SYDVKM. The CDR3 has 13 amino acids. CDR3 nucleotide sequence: TGTGCCAGCAGTTTAGCGGGAGTCAATGAGCAGTTCTTC. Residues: CASSLAGVNEQFF.

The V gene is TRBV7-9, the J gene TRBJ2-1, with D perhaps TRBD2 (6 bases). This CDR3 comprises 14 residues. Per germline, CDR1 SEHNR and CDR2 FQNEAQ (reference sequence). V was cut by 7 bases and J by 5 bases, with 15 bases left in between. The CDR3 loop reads CASTAGLWDNEQFF. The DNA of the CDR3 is TGTGCCAGCACCGCGGGACTCTGGGACAATGAGCAGTTCTTC.

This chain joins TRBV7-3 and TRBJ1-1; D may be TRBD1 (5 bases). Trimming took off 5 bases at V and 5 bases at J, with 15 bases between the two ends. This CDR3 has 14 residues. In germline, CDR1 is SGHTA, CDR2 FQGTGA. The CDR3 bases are TGTGCCAGCAGCGCCGGGACTCAGAGGACTGAAGCTTTCTTT. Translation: CASSAGTQRTEAFF.

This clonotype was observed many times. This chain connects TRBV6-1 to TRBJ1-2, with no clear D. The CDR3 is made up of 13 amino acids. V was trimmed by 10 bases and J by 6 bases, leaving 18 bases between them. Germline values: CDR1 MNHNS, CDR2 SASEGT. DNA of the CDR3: TGTGCCATCAAACGTTCCGTTGAGGATGGCTACACCTTC. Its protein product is CAIKRSVEDGYTF.

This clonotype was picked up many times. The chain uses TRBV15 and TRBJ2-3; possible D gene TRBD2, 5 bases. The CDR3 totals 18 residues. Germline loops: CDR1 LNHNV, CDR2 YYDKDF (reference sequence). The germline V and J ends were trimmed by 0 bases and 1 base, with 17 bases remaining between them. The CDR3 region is CATSRDLGVSAGTDTQYF. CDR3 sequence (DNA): TGTGCCACCAGCAGAGATCTGGGAGTCTCCGCCGGCACAGATACGCAGTATTTT.

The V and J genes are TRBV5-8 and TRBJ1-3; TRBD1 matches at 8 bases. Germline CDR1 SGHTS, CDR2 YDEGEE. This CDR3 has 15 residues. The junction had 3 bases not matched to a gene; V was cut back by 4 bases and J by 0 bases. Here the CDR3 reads CASSRDRFSGNTIYF. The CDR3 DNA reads TGTGCCAGCAGCAGGGACAGGTTCTCTGGAAACACCATATATTTT. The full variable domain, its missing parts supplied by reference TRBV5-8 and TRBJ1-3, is EAGVTQSPTHLIKTRGQQATLRCSPISGHTSVYWYQQALGLGLQFLLWYDEGEERNRGNFPPRFSGRQFPNYSSELNVNALELEDSALYLCASSRDRFSGNTIYFGEGSWLTVV.

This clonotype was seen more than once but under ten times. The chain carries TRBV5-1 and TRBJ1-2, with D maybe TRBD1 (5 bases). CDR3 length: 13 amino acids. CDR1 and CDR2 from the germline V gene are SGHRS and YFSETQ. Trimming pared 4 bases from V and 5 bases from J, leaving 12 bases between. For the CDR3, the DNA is TGCGCCAGCAGCATTGCCAGGGAGTATGGCTACACCTTC. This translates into CASSIAREYGYTF.

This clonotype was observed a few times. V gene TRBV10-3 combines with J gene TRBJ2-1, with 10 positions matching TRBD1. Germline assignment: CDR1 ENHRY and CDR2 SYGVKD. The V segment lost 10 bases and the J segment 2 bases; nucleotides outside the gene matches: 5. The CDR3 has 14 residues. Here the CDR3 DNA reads TGTGCCACCTGCGGGACAGGGGCCTACAATGAGCAGTTCTTC. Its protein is CATCGTGAYNEQFF.

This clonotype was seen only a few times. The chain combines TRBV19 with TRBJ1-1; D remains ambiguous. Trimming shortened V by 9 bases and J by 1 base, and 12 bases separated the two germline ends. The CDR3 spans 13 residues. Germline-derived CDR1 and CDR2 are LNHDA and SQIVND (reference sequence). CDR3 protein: CASGRVTNTEAFF. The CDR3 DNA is TGTGCCAGCGGGCGGGTAACGAACACTGAAGCTTTCTTT.

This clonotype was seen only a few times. The DNA for the CDR3 is TGCAGTGCTATGCACGGGGCGGGGGGGGTTGAGCAGTTCTTC. It yields the protein CSAMHGAGGVEQFF. This chain joins TRBV20-1 and TRBJ2-1, with 9 positions matching TRBD2. The CDR3 spans 14 residues. The ends lost 4 bases at V and 9 bases at J; junction bases unmatched: 10. Per germline, CDR1 DFQATT and CDR2 SNEGSKA (reference sequence).

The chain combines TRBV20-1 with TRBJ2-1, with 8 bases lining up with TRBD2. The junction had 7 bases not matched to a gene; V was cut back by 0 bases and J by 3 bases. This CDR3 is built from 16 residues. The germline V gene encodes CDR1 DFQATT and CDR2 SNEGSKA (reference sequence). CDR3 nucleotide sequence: TGCAGTGCTAGAGATAAGCGCGGGGGGTACTACAATGAGCAGTTCTTC. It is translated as CSARDKRGGYYNEQFF.

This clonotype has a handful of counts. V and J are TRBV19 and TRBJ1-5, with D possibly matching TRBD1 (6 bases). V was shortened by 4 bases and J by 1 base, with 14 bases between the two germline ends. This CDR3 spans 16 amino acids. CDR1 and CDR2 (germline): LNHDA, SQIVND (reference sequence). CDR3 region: CASSKFQGRSNQPQHF. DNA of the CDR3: TGTGCCAGTAGTAAATTCCAGGGGAGAAGCAATCAGCCCCAGCATTTT.

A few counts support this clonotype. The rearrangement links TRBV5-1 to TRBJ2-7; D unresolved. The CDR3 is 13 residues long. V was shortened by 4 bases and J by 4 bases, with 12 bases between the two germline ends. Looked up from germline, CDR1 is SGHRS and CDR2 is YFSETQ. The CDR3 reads CASSPAKAYEQYF. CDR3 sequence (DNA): TGCGCCAGCAGCCCAGCTAAAGCGTACGAGCAGTACTTC. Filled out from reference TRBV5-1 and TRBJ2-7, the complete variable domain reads KAGVTQTPRYLIKTRGQQVTLSCSPISGHRSVSWYQQTPGQGLQFLFEYFSETQRNKGNFPGRFSGRQFSNSRSEMNVSTLELGDSALYLCASSPAKAYEQYFGPGTRLTVT.

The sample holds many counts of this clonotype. In DNA, the CDR3 is TGTGCCTGGAGCCCTATCGACAGGGGAAACTATGGCTACACCTTC. Its translation is CAWSPIDRGNYGYTF. This rearrangement joins TRBV30 to TRBJ1-2; TRBD1 matches 8 bases. The CDR3 is 15 amino acids. The germline CDR1 and CDR2 sequences are GTSNPN and SVGIG (reference sequence). With 3 bases clipped from V and 2 bases from J, the junction kept 8 bases outside the gene matches.

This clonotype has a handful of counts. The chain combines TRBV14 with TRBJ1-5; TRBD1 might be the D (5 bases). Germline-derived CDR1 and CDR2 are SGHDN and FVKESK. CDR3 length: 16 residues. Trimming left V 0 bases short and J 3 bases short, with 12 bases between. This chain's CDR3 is CASSQERGRANQPQHF. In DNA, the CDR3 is TGTGCCAGCAGCCAAGAGCGGGGCAGGGCCAATCAGCCCCAGCATTTT.

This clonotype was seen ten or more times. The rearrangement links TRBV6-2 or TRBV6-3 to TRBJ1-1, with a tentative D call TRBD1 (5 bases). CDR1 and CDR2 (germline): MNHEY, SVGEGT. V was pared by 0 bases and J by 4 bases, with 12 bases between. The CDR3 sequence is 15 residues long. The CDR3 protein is CASSYSGAGVTEAFF. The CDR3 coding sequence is TGTGCCAGCAGTTACTCCGGGGCCGGAGTCACTGAAGCTTTCTTT.

The CDR3: CASSQRTALVSYNSPLHF. Written as DNA, the CDR3 is TGTGCCAGTAGTCAACGGACAGCCCTGGTCTCCTATAATTCACCCCTCCACTTT. The chain uses TRBV19 and TRBJ1-6; weak D call: TRBD1 (6 bases). The germline V and J ends were trimmed by 5 bases and 0 bases, with 17 bases remaining between them. The length of the CDR3 is 18 residues. Germline V gene lookup returns CDR1 LNHDA and CDR2 SQIVND (reference sequence).

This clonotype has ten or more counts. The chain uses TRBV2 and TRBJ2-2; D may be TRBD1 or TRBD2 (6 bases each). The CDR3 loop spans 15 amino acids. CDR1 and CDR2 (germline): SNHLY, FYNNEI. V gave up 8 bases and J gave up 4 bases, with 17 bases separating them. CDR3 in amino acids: CASDLGAGFTGELFF. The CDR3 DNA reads TGTGCCAGCGACCTGGGGGCGGGATTCACCGGGGAGCTGTTTTTT.

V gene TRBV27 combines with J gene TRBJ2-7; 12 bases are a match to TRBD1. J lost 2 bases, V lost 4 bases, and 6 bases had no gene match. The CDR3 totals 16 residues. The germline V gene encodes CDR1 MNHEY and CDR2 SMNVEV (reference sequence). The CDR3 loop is CASSSPRDRGPYEQYF. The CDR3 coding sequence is TGTGCCAGCAGTTCCCCCCGGGACAGGGGGCCCTACGAGCAGTACTTC.

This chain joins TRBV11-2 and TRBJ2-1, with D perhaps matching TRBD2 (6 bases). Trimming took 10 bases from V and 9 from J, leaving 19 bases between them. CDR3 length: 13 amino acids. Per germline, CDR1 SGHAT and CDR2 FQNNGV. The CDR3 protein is CATRETRFVEQFF. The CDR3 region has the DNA TGTGCCACCCGGGAGACTAGGTTCGTTGAGCAGTTCTTC.

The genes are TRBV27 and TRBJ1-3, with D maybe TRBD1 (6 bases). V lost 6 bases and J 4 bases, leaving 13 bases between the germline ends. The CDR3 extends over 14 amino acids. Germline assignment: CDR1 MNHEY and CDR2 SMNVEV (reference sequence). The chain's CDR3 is CASRSGGGGNTIYF. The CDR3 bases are TGTGCCAGCAGGTCGGGGGGGGGCGGAAACACCATATATTTT.

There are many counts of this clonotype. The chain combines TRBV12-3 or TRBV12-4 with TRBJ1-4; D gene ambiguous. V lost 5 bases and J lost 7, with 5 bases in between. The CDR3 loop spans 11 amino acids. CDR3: CASSAAEKLFF. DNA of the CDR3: TGTGCCAGCAGTGCGGCTGAAAAACTGTTTTTT.

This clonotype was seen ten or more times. The CDR3 DNA reads as TGTGCCAGCAGCCAAGATCGAGCGGGACAAGAGACCCAGTACTTC. Translated: CASSQDRAGQETQYF. This rearrangement joins TRBV3-1 to TRBJ2-5; 7 bases are a match to TRBD2. The germline gives CDR1 LGHDT, CDR2 YNNKEL (reference sequence). The CDR3 is 15 amino acids. The V gene end was trimmed by 0 bases and the J gene end by 2 bases; junction bases not matched to a gene: 3.

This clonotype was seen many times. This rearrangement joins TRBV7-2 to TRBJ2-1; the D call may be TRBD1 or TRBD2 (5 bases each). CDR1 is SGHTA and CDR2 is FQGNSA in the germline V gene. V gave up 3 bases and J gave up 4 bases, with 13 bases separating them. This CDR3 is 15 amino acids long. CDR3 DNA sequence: TGTGCCAGCAGCTTGGGGACCACAACTTACAATGAGCAGTTCTTC. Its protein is CASSLGTTTYNEQFF.